These 23 T cell receptor beta chains originate from one sample sequenced in a study of T cells expressing NK-cell markers. After re-calling the 5' RACE reads, TCRdb lists one entry per CDR3 protein, DNA absent. Recorded for this sample: about 380,000 distinct CDR3 sequences. Source material: blood T cells: a sorted CD56 or NKG2C T cell subset, CD4+ or CD8+ T cells, or bulk PBMC T cells (not recorded which). These receptors originate from a man aged 18-70 years in good health.

V and J are TRBV5-6 and TRBJ2-5. The CDR3 is 15 amino acids. CDR1 is SGHDT and CDR2 is YYEEEE in the germline V gene. CDR3 protein: CASSLAGNKIPTQYF.

The chain recombines TRBV20-1 with TRBJ1-5. The CDR3 contains 13 residues. Germline CDR1 is DFQATT and CDR2 is SNEGSKA (reference sequence). CDR3 in amino acids: CSARDPSGGLQHF.

Here the CDR3 reads CASTLKLRQETQYF. V gene TRBV3-1 combines with J gene TRBJ2-5. The CDR3 is made up of 14 amino acids. From germline, CDR1 is LGHDT and CDR2 YNNKEL (reference sequence).

This chain joins TRBV4-2 and TRBJ2-3; TCRdb returns TRBD2, unconfirmable since there is no DNA. Germline V gene sequence: CDR1 LGHNA, CDR2 YNFKEQ. The CDR3 totals 19 residues. This CDR3 is CASSQKKGVAGEDTDTQYF.

The rearrangement joins TRBV11-2 to TRBJ2-5; absent DNA, TCRdb's TRBD1 call cannot be checked. CDR3 length equals 16 residues. CDR1 and CDR2 (germline): SGHAT, FQNNGV. The CDR3 loop reads CASSPRPTGPQETQYF. The full variable domain, in which reference TRBV11-2 and TRBJ2-5 provide the parts outside the CDR3, is EAGVAQSPRYKIIEKRQSVAFWCNPISGHATLYWYQQILGQGPKLLIQFQNNGVVDDSQLPKDRFSAERLKGVDSTLKIQPAKLEDSAVYLCASSPRPTGPQETQYFGPGTRLLVL.

The gene calls are TRBV11-2 and TRBJ2-4; TCRdb's D call, TRBD2, is unchecked because there is no DNA. CDR3 size: 16 residues. Germline loops: CDR1 SGHAT, CDR2 FQNNGV. The CDR3 spells CASSWRSGGAGNIQYF.

The chain combines TRBV12-3 or TRBV12-4 with TRBJ1-2. The CDR3 is made up of 17 amino acids. CDR3 amino acids: CASSLGGLAPRVYGYTF.

The V gene is TRBV10-3, the J gene TRBJ2-5; lacking DNA, the TRBD1 call made by TCRdb goes unchecked. In germline, CDR1 is ENHRY, CDR2 SYGVKD. The CDR3 sequence is 14 residues long. The CDR3 is CAISEGQGRETQYF.

The chain is built from TRBV7-8 and TRBJ1-1. Per the germline V gene, CDR1 is SGHVS and CDR2 is FQNEAQ. The CDR3 sequence is 15 residues long. The chain's CDR3 is CASSLIQRANTEAFF.

The chain couples TRBV7-9 to TRBJ2-1. This CDR3 contains 13 residues. Germline CDR1 is SEHNR and CDR2 is FQNEAQ (reference sequence). The CDR3 loop reads CAKTNTENNEQFF.

V usage is TRBV10-3 and J usage is TRBJ2-3; TCRdb picks TRBD1, but there is no DNA to check that call. The CDR3 is made up of 15 amino acids. Germline V lookup: CDR1 ENHRY, CDR2 SYGVKD. The CDR3 loop reads CAIKRDRGSADTQYF.

This sequence joins TRBV20-1 and TRBJ2-1; the D gene TCRdb calls, TRBD2, cannot be checked with no DNA. This CDR3 has 13 residues. The V gene's germline CDR1 is DFQATT and CDR2 SNEGSKA (reference sequence). The CDR3 sequence: CSAAWIGGNEQFF.

The rearrangement uses TRBV6-1 and TRBJ1-6; TCRdb gives TRBD1 as the D gene, but with no DNA this cannot be confirmed. The CDR3 extends over 14 amino acids. The germline V gene encodes CDR1 MNHNS and CDR2 SASEGT. The CDR3: CASSARQARSPLHF.

The rearrangement uses TRBV24-1 and TRBJ2-7. CDR1 is KGHDR, CDR2 SFDVKD, per germline. CDR3 length equals 12 residues. The CDR3: CATSDTRDEQYF.

This chain joins TRBV9 and TRBJ2-3; with no DNA, the TCRdb D assignment of TRBD1 cannot be verified. CDR3 size: 15 residues. Per the germline V gene, CDR1 is SGDLS and CDR2 is YYNGEE. CDR3 in amino acids: CASLPGDTRTDTQYF.

This chain uses TRBV29-1 with TRBJ2-3; TCRdb returns TRBD2, unconfirmable since there is no DNA. Germline V gene lookup returns CDR1 SQVTM and CDR2 ANQGSEA. CDR3 length equals 14 residues. The CDR3 is CSLKGGRATDTQYF.

The V call is TRBV7-2, the J call TRBJ2-5; the TCRdb D gene call, TRBD1, has no DNA to confirm it. Per the germline V gene, CDR1 is SGHTA and CDR2 is FQGNSA. This CDR3 region has 14 residues. The CDR3 is CASSLGGTGKTQYF.

This chain links TRBV20-1 with TRBJ2-1; TCRdb proposes TRBD1, but this gene call is untestable without DNA. Germline values: CDR1 DFQATT, CDR2 SNEGSKA (reference sequence). The CDR3 loop spans 13 amino acids. Here the CDR3 reads CSARVGGLNEQFF.

The genes are TRBV7-9 and TRBJ2-2; the D call of TRBD1 rests on TCRdb alone, since no DNA is present to check it. The CDR3 sequence is 17 residues long. Germline assignment: CDR1 SEHNR and CDR2 FQNEAQ (reference sequence). CDR3 sequence: CASSPRRQGSDTGELFF.

The genes are TRBV12-3 or TRBV12-4 and TRBJ1-3. The CDR3 is 13 residues long. The CDR3 spells CASVTGSGNTIYF.

This chain joins TRBV29-1 and TRBJ2-2; without DNA, the TCRdb call of TRBD1 cannot be checked. The CDR3 sequence is 12 residues long. Germline CDR1 reads SQVTM; CDR2 reads ANQGSEA. The chain's CDR3 is CSADQGPGELFF.

The V and J genes are TRBV27 and TRBJ2-7; TCRdb's D call of TRBD2 is untestable without DNA. Germline V gene sequence: CDR1 MNHEY, CDR2 SMNVEV (reference sequence). This CDR3 spans 16 amino acids. CDR3: CASSLRGAGLEYEQYF.

This chain connects TRBV5-1 to TRBJ2-2; TCRdb's D call, TRBD2, is unchecked because there is no DNA. Germline values: CDR1 SGHRS, CDR2 YFSETQ. This CDR3 comprises 18 residues. The CDR3 spells CASSLSSGGLTNTGELFF.